Each of the 27 T cell receptor beta chains below was sequenced from the same sample in a study of T cell changes during pregnancy in multiple sclerosis. Sequencing was performed with immunoSEQ multiplex PCR; in TCRdb, only in-frame clones are kept and a portion is missing. The sample records 45,000 to 50,000 clones, more than 85% being singletons. The sequencing used peripheral blood, collected in the third trimester of pregnancy. These receptors were collected from a female donor with multiple sclerosis, enrolled in a pregnancy study.

The chain recombines TRBV27 with TRBJ2-7, with 9 bases lining up with TRBD1. CDR1 is MNHEY and CDR2 is SMNVEV in the germline V gene (reference sequence). CDR3 length: 14 residues. The V and J ends lost 5 bases and 2 bases, in that order; junction bases with no gene match: 4. CDR3 coding DNA: TGTGCCAGCAGTCTACGGACAGGGGCCTACGAGCAGTACTTC. This translates into CASSLRTGAYEQYF.

This rearrangement joins TRBV2 to TRBJ2-7; 11 bases fit TRBD2. Trimming took 6 bases from V and 2 from J; bases not matched to a gene: 3. This CDR3 has 14 amino acids. CDR1 is SNHLY and CDR2 is FYNNEI in the germline V gene. The CDR3 nucleotides read TGTGCCAGCAGGAGGGGACTAGCGGCCTACGAGCAGTACTTC. It is translated as CASRRGLAAYEQYF.

This clone appeared a single time. This sequence joins TRBV9 and TRBJ2-3; the match to TRBD2 covers 8 bases. This CDR3 is built from 17 residues. The junction had 8 bases not matched to a gene; V was cut back by 0 bases and J by 2 bases. Germline V gene lookup returns CDR1 SGDLS and CDR2 YYNGEE. Here the CDR3 reads CASSVGRLAGHTDTQYF. The CDR3 bases are TGTGCCAGCAGCGTAGGCCGGCTAGCGGGCCACACAGATACGCAGTATTTT.

Here the CDR3 reads CASSRGTSGTYEQYF. CDR3 bases: TGTGCCAGCAGTCGCGGGACTAGCGGTACCTACGAGCAGTACTTC. This chain connects TRBV6-5 to TRBJ2-7; TRBD2 aligns across 11 bases. The J segment lost 2 bases and the V segment lost 5 bases, leaving 5 bases of the junction unmatched. Looked up from germline, CDR1 is MNHEY and CDR2 is SVGAGI. The CDR3 covers 15 residues.

This sequence joins TRBV5-1 and TRBJ2-1; 13 nucleotides match TRBD2. The CDR3 is 20 amino acids. The J segment lost 0 bases and the V segment lost 4 bases, leaving 13 bases of the junction unmatched. Germline V gene lookup returns CDR1 SGHRS and CDR2 YFSETQ. CDR3 loop: CASSRRATSGRASSYNEQFF. CDR3 nucleotides: TGCGCCAGCAGCCGGCGAGCCACTAGCGGGAGGGCCAGCTCCTACAATGAGCAGTTCTTC.

V gene TRBV19 combines with J gene TRBJ2-7; the match to TRBD1 covers 9 bases. Germline trimming cut 8 bases from V and 0 bases from J; bases unmatched to any gene: 8. There are 15 residues in the CDR3. Germline V lookup: CDR1 LNHDA, CDR2 SQIVND (reference sequence). The CDR3 reads CASGPGTGISYEQYF. The CDR3 nucleotides read TGTGCCAGTGGACCCGGGACAGGGATCTCCTACGAGCAGTACTTC.

Worth noting for this clone: The junction shows a germline mismatch at one end, possibly a read error. The chain carries TRBV7-9 and TRBJ2-1, with 9 bases identical to TRBD2. This CDR3 comprises 19 residues. Germline assignment: CDR1 SEHNR and CDR2 FQNEAQ (reference sequence). The CDR3 sequence is CASGFPVLAGKSSYNEQFF. The CDR3 nucleotides are TGTGCCAGCGGCTTCCCTGTACTAGCGGGTAAGAGCTCCTACAATGAGCAGTTCTTC. Full variable domain (remainder filled in from reference TRBV7-9 and TRBJ2-1): DTGVSQNPRHKITKRGQNVTFRCDPISEHNRLYWYRQTLGQGPEFLTYFQNEAQLEKSRLLSDRFSAERPKGSFSTLEIQRTEQGDSAMYLCASGFPVLAGKSSYNEQFFGPGTRLTVL.

The chain uses TRBV2 and TRBJ2-3, with 14 nucleotides matching TRBD2. Germline V gene lookup returns CDR1 SNHLY and CDR2 FYNNEI. V dropped 11 bases and J dropped 6; count of bases not matched to a gene: 13. This CDR3 is 16 amino acids long. The CDR3 spells CARAGLAGGVADTQYF. CDR3 in DNA: TGTGCCCGAGCAGGACTAGCGGGAGGTGTTGCGGATACGCAGTATTTT.

This chain connects TRBV18 to TRBJ2-1, with 15 nucleotides matching TRBD2. From germline, CDR1 is KGHSH and CDR2 LQKENI. This CDR3 spans 15 amino acids. V trimming: 3 bases; J trimming: 9 bases; junction bases outside the gene matches: 3. The DNA of the CDR3 is TGTGCCAGCTCACCGGGACTAGCGGGAGGAGTTGAGCAGTTCTTC. This codes for CASSPGLAGGVEQFF.

The chain carries TRBV2 and TRBJ2-1, with D maybe TRBD1 (6 bases). The CDR3 covers 13 residues. V was clipped by 8 bases and J by 2 bases, with 10 bases between them. CDR1 is SNHLY, CDR2 FYNNEI, per germline. The CDR3 here is CASSRGTYNEQFF. The CDR3 DNA follows: TGTGCCAGCTCTAGGGGGACCTACAATGAGCAGTTCTTC.

V usage is TRBV19 and J usage is TRBJ2-2; 11 bases map to TRBD2. In germline, CDR1 is LNHDA, CDR2 SQIVND (reference sequence). After removal of 5 bases from V and 5 bases from J, the junction contained 4 bases not matched to a gene. The CDR3 runs to 15 residues. CDR3 DNA: TGTGCCAGTAGTGTCTCTAGCGGGAGGACCGGGGAGCTGTTTTTT. It encodes CASSVSSGRTGELFF. The full variable domain, rest sourced from reference TRBV19 and TRBJ2-2, is DGGITQSPKYLFRKEGQNVTLSCEQNLNHDAMYWYRQDPGQGLRLIYYSQIVNDFQKGDIAEGYSVSREKKESFPLTVTSAQKNPTAFYLCASSVSSGRTGELFFGEGSRLTVL.

Only one count was recorded for this clone. CDR3 region: CASSRGQAGNTIYF. The CDR3 DNA follows: TGTGCCAGCAGCCGGGGACAAGCTGGAAACACCATATATTTT. The chain is built from TRBV6-5 and TRBJ1-3; possibly TRBD1 for D (6 bases). This CDR3 comprises 14 residues. V was pared by 6 bases and J by 2 bases, with 11 bases between. Germline CDR1 is MNHEY and CDR2 is SVGAGI.

This clone has a single count. One junction end does not reproduce the germline sequence, and a read error may be involved. The chain recombines TRBV28 with TRBJ2-3, with 7 bases that match TRBD2. In germline, CDR1 is MDHEN, CDR2 SYDVKM. This CDR3 is 15 amino acids long. DNA of the CDR3: TGTGCCAGCACCCGGAGAGGCGGGAGCAGAGATACGCAGTATTTT. It translates to CASTRRGGSRDTQYF. Full variable domain (rest looked up from reference TRBV28 and TRBJ2-3): DVKVTQSSRYLVKRTGEKVFLECVQDMDHENMFWYRQDPGLGLRLIYFSYDVKMKEKGDIPEGYSVSREKKERFSLILESASTNQTSMYLCASTRRGGSRDTQYFGPGTRLTVL.

This clone has more than one count but fewer than ten. This chain joins TRBV5-6 and TRBJ1-2; TRBD1 aligns across 11 bases. V dropped 5 bases and J dropped 5; count of bases not matched to a gene: 5. This CDR3 is built from 14 residues. CDR1 SGHDT and CDR2 YYEEEE come from the germline V gene. In DNA form, the CDR3 reads TGTGCCAGCAGTTCCGGGACAGGGGGTTATGGCTACACCTTC. Its protein product is CASSSGTGGYGYTF.

The genes are TRBV5-4 and TRBJ2-1, with TRBD1 identical over 9 bases. Germline values: CDR1 SGHNT, CDR2 YYREEE (reference sequence). V shed 4 bases, J shed 1 base, and the junction held 3 bases outside the gene matches. The CDR3 sequence is 15 residues long. The CDR3 DNA is TGTGCCAGCAGCGGGGACAGGGATTCCTACAATGAGCAGTTCTTC. It codes for CASSGDRDSYNEQFF. Based on the CDR3 plus reference TRBV5-4 and TRBJ2-1, the full variable domain is ETGVTQSPTHLIKTRGQQVTLRCSSQSGHNTVSWYQQALGQGPQFIFQYYREEENGRGNFPPRFSGLQFPNYSSELNVNALELDDSALYLCASSGDRDSYNEQFFGPGTRLTVL.

This rearrangement joins TRBV7-6 to TRBJ2-2, with TRBD2 matching over 9 bases. The CDR3 has 15 amino acids. After removal of 1 base from V and 7 bases from J, the junction contained 4 bases not matched to a gene. The V gene's germline CDR1 is SGHVS and CDR2 FNYEAQ. The CDR3 DNA reads TGTGCCAGCAGCTTAGGGACTAGCGCCCTCGGGGAGCTGTTTTTT. This encodes CASSLGTSALGELFF. Full variable domain (rest looked up from reference TRBV7-6 and TRBJ2-2): GAGVSQSPRYKVTKRGQDVALRCDPISGHVSLYWYRQALGQGPEFLTYFNYEAQQDKSGLPNDRFSAERPEGSISTLTIQRTEQRDSAMYRCASSLGTSALGELFFGEGSRLTVL.

This clone was picked up one time. J is TRBJ2-1 and V is TRBV2; D remains ambiguous. V lost 4 bases and J 0 bases, leaving 7 bases between the germline ends. CDR1 is SNHLY, CDR2 FYNNEI, per germline. The CDR3 extends over 14 amino acids. CDR3 bases: TGTGCCAGCAGTGCTTTGAGCTCCTACAATGAGCAGTTCTTC. This translates into CASSALSSYNEQFF.

This clone appeared a single time. This chain uses TRBV5-1 with TRBJ2-7; possible D gene TRBD2, 5 bases. The CDR3 contains 15 residues. V was trimmed by 4 bases and J by 4 bases, leaving 18 bases between them. CDR1 SGHRS and CDR2 YFSETQ come from the germline V gene. Written as DNA, the CDR3 is TGCGCCAGCAGCCCAGCCAGGCACGTAGCGTACGAGCAGTACTTC. This encodes CASSPARHVAYEQYF.

The rearrangement links TRBV11-2 to TRBJ2-5, with 7 positions matching TRBD1. The CDR3 has 14 residues. Unmatched junction bases numbered 3, after V lost 1 base and J lost 4 bases. Germline CDR1 SGHAT, CDR2 FQNNGV. The CDR3 nucleotides are TGTGCCAGCAGCTTAGGACAGGGAATAGAGACCCAGTACTTC. Translation: CASSLGQGIETQYF.

This clone occurred a few times. The sample contains more than one DNA sequence encoding this CDR3. The chain combines TRBV4-3 with TRBJ2-6; perhaps TRBD2 as D (5 bases). Between the trimmed V and J ends, which lost 0 bases and 4 bases, there was a span of 10 bases. This CDR3 contains 16 residues. Germline CDR1 LGHNA, CDR2 YSLEER. The CDR3 DNA is TGCGCCAGCAGCCAAGAAGAGGGTACCGGGGCCAACGTCCTGACTTTC. It codes for CASSQEEGTGANVLTF.

The gene calls are TRBV7-2 and TRBJ2-5, with 9 bases lining up with TRBD1. V was clipped by 4 bases and J by 5 bases; unmatched bases: 8. This CDR3 spans 15 amino acids. Germline loops: CDR1 SGHTA, CDR2 FQGNSA. This CDR3 reads CASSSNRGLRETQYF. CDR3 DNA: TGTGCCAGCAGCTCAAACAGGGGGCTCCGCGAGACCCAGTACTTC.

Comments on this clone: The junction and the germline gene differ at one end; a read error may be behind it. This chain joins TRBV25-1 and TRBJ1-2, with D possibly being TRBD1 (6 bases). This CDR3 contains 14 residues. The V gene's germline CDR1 is MGHDK and CDR2 SYGVNS. The chain's CDR3 is CASDYRQAFDLADF. CDR3 nucleotides: TGTGCCAGCGACTATCGACAGGCTTTCGACCTGGCGGACTTC.

The chain recombines TRBV7-9 with TRBJ1-1; 7 bases line up with TRBD1. V dropped 5 bases and J dropped 4; count of bases not matched to a gene: 4. The CDR3 has 13 amino acids. The V gene's germline CDR1 is SEHNR and CDR2 FQNEAQ (reference sequence). As DNA, the CDR3 is TGTGCCAGCAGCGCAGGGACAGTCACTGAAGCTTTCTTT. This codes for CASSAGTVTEAFF. Using reference TRBV7-9 and TRBJ1-1 for the parts outside the CDR3, the full variable domain is DTGVSQNPRHKITKRGQNVTFRCDPISEHNRLYWYRQTLGQGPEFLTYFQNEAQLEKSRLLSDRFSAERPKGSFSTLEIQRTEQGDSAMYLCASSAGTVTEAFFGQGTRLTVV.

The CDR3 reads CAWSERRDSYNSPLHF. CDR3 nucleotides: TGTGCCTGGAGTGAAAGGAGGGATTCGTATAATTCACCCCTCCACTTT. The rearrangement uses TRBV30 and TRBJ1-6; D is unclear. The V gene lost 1 base and the J gene lost 4 bases, with 14 bases spanning the gap. There are 16 residues in the CDR3. CDR1 is GTSNPN, CDR2 SVGIG, per germline (reference sequence).

The chain combines TRBV11-2 with TRBJ2-7; D remains ambiguous. CDR1 and CDR2 (germline): SGHAT, FQNNGV. The CDR3 runs to 11 residues. Trimming took 2 bases from V and 6 from J, leaving 5 bases between them. This CDR3 reads CASSLQAEQYF. The CDR3 nucleotides read TGTGCCAGCAGCTTACAGGCCGAGCAGTACTTC.

This chain joins TRBV29-1 and TRBJ2-7; D is tentatively TRBD1 or TRBD2 (5 bases each). V was pared by 7 bases and J by 1 base, with 17 bases between. The CDR3 extends over 14 amino acids. Germline values: CDR1 SQVTM, CDR2 ANQGSEA. CDR3 DNA: TGCAGCGCTAAAGACAGACTAACTTCCTACGAGCAGTACTTC. This gives the protein CSAKDRLTSYEQYF.

The chain joins TRBV7-9 to TRBJ1-1; D possibly corresponds to TRBD1 (6 bases). CDR1 and CDR2 (germline): SEHNR, FQNEAQ (reference sequence). V was shortened by 2 bases and J by 0 bases, with 13 bases between the two germline ends. The CDR3 consists of 16 residues. The CDR3 region has the DNA TGTGCCAGCAGCTTACGGGACAAGGGCCTGAACACTGAAGCTTTCTTT. Protein product: CASSLRDKGLNTEAFF.